Reported below is one T cell receptor beta chain. This sample stems from a study of immune characterization of retroperitoneal liposarcoma. Germline CDR1 and CDR2: LGHNT and FRNRAP. Trimming pared 6 bases from V and 7 bases from J, leaving 12 bases between. The CDR3 loop spans 13 amino acids. TCRdb redid the calling of the PCR reads with MiXCR, one entry per CDR3 protein. The sample contains thousands of distinct CDR3 sequences, over 25% of which appear only once. Sequenced input: tumor tissue. The chain uses TRBV12-5 and TRBJ2-2; D is ambiguous. The sequence was obtained from a female donor with retroperitoneal liposarcoma. Written as DNA, the CDR3 is TGTGCTAGTGGCTATAACGAGGTCGGGGAGCTGTTTTTT. As protein: CASGYNEVGELFF.